This T cell receptor (beta chain) was captured in a study of regulatory T cells in long-lasting Graves disease. The CDR3 runs to 16 residues. Germline CDR1 reads ENHRY; CDR2 reads SYGVKD. V was pared by 2 bases and J by 5 bases, with 16 bases between. Sample time point: persistent/refractory GD, antithyroid drugs over 5 years with positive TRAb. Preparation of the TCR library used RNA extracted from PBMCs. HTBI primers from iRepertoire and Arm-PCR of CDR3 regions yielded the TCR beta libraries. TCRdb recomputed calls from the multiplex PCR reads with MiXCR, one row per CDR3 protein. Of some 450,000 distinct CDR3 sequences listed, 20% to 25% are singletons.

The source is a female donor with Graves disease. Sequenced here: peripheral blood mononuclear cells (PBMCs), sampled when the disease was refractory, from a patient treated with antithyroid drugs. The chain links TRBV10-3 to TRBJ2-4; maybe TRBD2 (5 bases). CDR3 DNA: TGTGCCATCAGTGAGCGTGGGAGTCAGACCGAAAACATTCAGTACTTC. Its translation: CAISERGSQTENIQYF.